Listed below are T cell receptor beta chains from one sample, sequenced in a study of T cell responses to AZD1222 COVID-19 vaccine. Assay: immunoSEQ multiplex PCR; the TCRdb copy retains only in-frame clones and omits some. The sample lists roughly 120,000 clones, approximately 83% occurring once. The starting material was peripheral blood, obtained on day 0 of AZD1222 vaccination. Receptors originate from an adult in good health. Each CDR3 is given with its conserved first and last residue. Each record gives: V gene, clone size, D gene, J gene, CDR3 DNA, CDR3 protein. The D gene is left open where the match is weak. Size values are once, few and many counts, or a class for expanded clones, and some rows have none.

TRBV5-1	once	-	TRBJ2-7	TGCGCCAGCAGCTTTGACTACCTCTACGAGCAGTACTTC	CASSFDYLYEQYF
TRBV30	once	-	TRBJ1-1	TGTGCCTGGAGTGTACTGAAGGGGGAAGCTTTCTTT	CAWSVLKGEAFF
TRBV5-1	-	-	TRBJ1-2	TGCGCCAGCAGCGGCGCTGCGGTTCCTAACTATGGCTACACCTTC	CASSGAAVPNYGYTF
TRBV5-1	-	TRBD1	TRBJ1-2	TGCGCCAGCAGCCCGACAGGGGCCTCCTTTCTGGACGGCTACACCTTC	CASSPTGASFLDGYTF
TRBV13	-	TRBD2	TRBJ2-7	TGTGCCAGCAGCTTCAAGACTAGCGGGACCTCCTACGAGCAGTACTTC	CASSFKTSGTSYEQYF
TRBV28	-	-	TRBJ2-7	TGTGCCAGCAGCTGGGCGTTCGAGCAGTACTTC	CASSWAFEQYF
TRBV3-1/TRBV3-2	-	-	TRBJ2-5	TGTGCCAGCAGCCAACGAGATATGGAGACCCAGTACTTC	CASSQRDMETQYF
TRBV20-1	-	TRBD1	TRBJ2-1	TGCAGTGCTAGTAACAGGGGGCCCAATGAGCAGTTCTTC	CSASNRGPNEQFF
TRBV11-1	-	-	TRBJ2-2	TGTGCCAGCAGCTTAGCGGGGGAGCTGTTTTTT	CASSLAGELFF
TRBV28	-	-	TRBJ2-5	TGTGCCAGCAGGGCGGGTGAAGAGACCCAGTACTTC	CASRAGEETQYF
TRBV27	-	-	TRBJ2-2	TGTGCCAGCAGTCCCGGGGCCGGGGAGCTGTTTTTT	CASSPGAGELFF
TRBV5-1	-	-	TRBJ2-2	TGCGCCAGCAGCTTAACCGGGGCTTCCGGGGAGCTGTTTTTT	CASSLTGASGELFF
TRBV5-1	-	-	TRBJ2-6	TGCGCCAGCAGCGACGCCAACGTCCTGACTTTC	CASSDANVLTF
TRBV9	-	TRBD2	TRBJ2-5	TGTGCCAGCAGCCTCCAAGCGGGAGCGGGCCAAGAGACCCAGTACTTC	CASSLQAGAGQETQYF
TRBV30	-	TRBD1	TRBJ1-5	TGTGCCTGGAGTCCCCCGGACAGGCTCAATCAGCCCCAGCATTTT	CAWSPPDRLNQPQHF
TRBV6-6	-	-	TRBJ1-2	TGTGCCAGCAGTTACGAGGGTCGGGACTATGGCTACACCTTC	CASSYEGRDYGYTF
TRBV7-2	-	TRBD2	TRBJ2-2	TGTGCCAGCAGCGCCGCCGCGGCTAGCGGGAGAGGTGGGGAGCTGTTTTTT	CASSAAAASGRGGELFF
TRBV2	-	-	TRBJ1-4	TGTGCCAGCAGAATAGACATTTCTGAAAAACTGTTTTTT	CASRIDISEKLFF
TRBV27	-	TRBD2	TRBJ2-7	TGTGCCAGCAGTGAGGGGACTAGCGGGAGCGAGCAGTACTTC	CASSEGTSGSEQYF
TRBV28	-	-	TRBJ2-7	TGTGCCAGCAGTTCGACTACCTTACGGGAGCAGTACTTC	CASSSTTLREQYF
TRBV5-1	once	TRBD1	TRBJ1-1	TGCGCCAGCAGCACGGAACAGGGGGACCGGGCTTTCTTT	CASSTEQGDRAFF
TRBV6-2/TRBV6-3	-	-	TRBJ1-2	TGTGCCAGCAGTTACCGCCCACGGGGCTACACCTTC	CASSYRPRGYTF
TRBV7-2	-	-	TRBJ1-1	TGTGCCAGCAGCTTCGGGGGGCGTTTTATGAACACTGAAGCTTTCTTT	CASSFGGRFMNTEAFF
TRBV28	once	-	TRBJ2-1	TGTGCCAGCAGTCGACGGGCCCGGGGAAGTGAGCAGTTCTTC	CASSRRARGSEQFF
TRBV6-5	-	-	TRBJ2-3	TGTGCCAGCACCCTAAAGGGACCGGAAAACACGCAGTATTTT	CASTLKGPENTQYF
TRBV11-2	once	-	TRBJ2-1	TGTGCCAGCAGCTCCATCACGGGGGCGGCCTACAATGAGCAGTTCTTC	CASSSITGAAYNEQFF
TRBV7-8	-	-	TRBJ1-6	TGTGCCAGCAGCCTACAGGGACGAGCGGGTAATTCACCCCTCCACTTT	CASSLQGRAGNSPLHF
TRBV18	-	-	TRBJ1-2	TGTGCCAGCTCACCACCGACAACACCCTATGGCTACACCTTC	CASSPPTTPYGYTF
TRBV6-4	-	-	TRBJ1-4	TGTGCCAGCAGTGCGGGGACCGGTGAAAAACTGTTTTTT	CASSAGTGEKLFF
TRBV7-2	-	-	TRBJ2-5	TGTGCCAGCAGCCTTGGGGGTGTCGGGAAGACCCAGTACTTC	CASSLGGVGKTQYF
TRBV10-1	-	TRBD2	TRBJ2-3	TGCGCCAATTCGACTAGCGGGGGGGATAAAAAAGCAGATACGCAGTATTTT	CANSTSGGDKKADTQYF